The 3 T cell receptor beta chains given below trace back to one sample, sequenced in a study of beta chain features in type 1 diabetes. The sequenced template was cDNA made from the entire isolated RNA. Some clones are missing from TCRdb's copy, which holds only in-frame ones; the method was immunoSEQ multiplex PCR. The sample carries just under 150,000 clones, 13% recorded once. Study-wide findings and caveats: People with Type 1 diabetes carried modestly yet significantly shorter TCRB CDR3s in all four CD4+ subsets.

No cognate antigen is known for these TCRs. The sequenced material came from central memory CD4+ T cells from blood. The receptors stem from a man aged 18 to 30 with type 1 diabetes.

The CDR3 region has the DNA TGCGCCAGCAGCTTGTCAGGGGATGGCTACACCTTC. Translation: CASSLSGDGYTF. The V and J genes are TRBV5-1 and TRBJ1-2; D possibly corresponds to TRBD1 (6 bases). Germline V gene data show CDR1 as SGHRS and CDR2 as YFSETQ. Deletions cut 1 base from V and 6 bases from J, with 7 bases between. This CDR3 contains 12 residues.

This clone has just a few counts. The chain is built from TRBV2 and TRBJ1-4, with D maybe TRBD1 (5 bases). Germline V CDR1 and CDR2: SNHLY, FYNNEI. Trimming pared 5 bases from V and 5 bases from J, leaving 15 bases between. This CDR3 region has 15 residues. CDR3 protein: CASSSGAEYNEKLFF. Written as DNA, the CDR3 is TGTGCCAGCAGTTCCGGGGCCGAATACAATGAAAAACTGTTTTTT.

The rearrangement uses TRBV27 and TRBJ1-1; D is undetermined. In germline, CDR1 is MNHEY, CDR2 SMNVEV (reference sequence). CDR3 length: 14 residues. V was shortened by 0 bases and J by 7 bases, with 12 bases between the two germline ends. Written as DNA, the CDR3 is TGTGCCAGCAGTTTATCGGGGAGCTCCTTTGAAGCTTTCTTT. Translated: CASSLSGSSFEAFF.